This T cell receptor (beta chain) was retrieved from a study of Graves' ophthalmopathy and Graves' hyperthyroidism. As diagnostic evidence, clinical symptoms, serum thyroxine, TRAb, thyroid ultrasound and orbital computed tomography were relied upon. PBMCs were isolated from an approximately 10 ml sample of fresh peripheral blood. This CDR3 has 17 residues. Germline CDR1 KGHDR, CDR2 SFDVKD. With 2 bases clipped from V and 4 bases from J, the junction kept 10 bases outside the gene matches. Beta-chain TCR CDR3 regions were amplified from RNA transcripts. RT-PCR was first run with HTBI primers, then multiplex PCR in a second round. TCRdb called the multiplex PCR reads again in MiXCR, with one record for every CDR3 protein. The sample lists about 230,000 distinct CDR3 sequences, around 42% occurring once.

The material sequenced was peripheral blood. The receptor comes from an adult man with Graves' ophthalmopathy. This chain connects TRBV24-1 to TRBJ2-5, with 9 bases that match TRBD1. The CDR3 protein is CATSDYQRQGGTETQYF. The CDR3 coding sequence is TGTGCCACCAGTGATTACCAACGACAGGGGGGGACAGAGACCCAGTACTTC.